The clone carrying this T cell receptor beta chain occurred a few times. Its cognate antigen is unknown. An Oncomine TCR Beta short-read assay was used to sequence the DNA from cultured CD4+ T cells. TCRdb fed the PCR reads into MiXCR, producing one record per CDR3 protein. The sample shows 15,000 to 20,000 distinct CDR3 sequences, about a third of them seen only once. The source of the sample is a study of vaccination and CD4 T cells after COVID-19. On the study more broadly: Convalescent patients were SARS-CoV-2 positive by nasal swab PCR; about nine mild, one severe. Study outcomes and limitations: Convalescent patients were relatively few, and early post-infection timepoints were missing.

CDR1 and CDR2 from the germline V gene are SEHNR and FQNEAQ (reference sequence). This CDR3 has 15 amino acids. Germline trimming cut 0 bases from V and 0 bases from J; bases unmatched to any gene: 2. Treatment defined: approximately nine-day PBMC culture with coronavirus spike peptide pools or control peptides (ViraFEST assay). The sequenced sample consisted of cultured CD4+ T cells from blood. The chain has TRBV7-9 and TRBJ2-7, with TRBD2 matching 7 bases. The sequence was obtained from a human donor with COVID-19. The CDR3 is CASSLAGGSSYEQYF. The CDR3 DNA reads as TGTGCCAGCAGCTTAGCGGGGGGGAGCTCCTACGAGCAGTACTTC.